A single sample is the source of the 32 T cell receptor beta chains below, sequenced in a study of CD8+CD57+ T cells in acquired aplastic anemia. Sequencing was done on patients that had shown CD8+CD57+ cell expansion by flow cytometry. Genomic DNA, the template, was used for profiling of the TCR beta VDJ and CDR3. MiXCR, run by TCRdb on the reads, gives a single entry per CDR3 protein. The sample holds around 220,000 distinct CDR3 sequences, less than 60% seen once. Sequencing used sorted CD4+, CD8+, or CD8+CD57+ T cells (not recorded which) from PBMCs. The receptors shown here come from a human donor with aplastic anemia.

The chain is built from TRBV7-2 and TRBJ2-3; the D gene is possibly TRBD2 (6 bases). The ends were cut back, 6 bases at V and 5 bases at J, with 24 bases in the middle. CDR1 and CDR2 (germline): SGHTA, FQGNSA. The CDR3 length is 17 residues. CDR3 region: CASSPTELGGFGDTQYF. CDR3 coding DNA: TGTGCCAGCAGTCCCACAGAGCTGGGGGGTTTCGGAGATACGCAGTATTTT.

In this sample, this clonotype turned up many times. The V gene is TRBV4-1, the J gene TRBJ2-5; 10 bases agree with TRBD2. Germline CDR1 MGHRA, CDR2 YSYEKL. The CDR3 covers 17 residues. V lost 1 base to trimming and J lost 1 base; unmatched junction nucleotides: 6. The CDR3 loop reads CASSQAPLAGSQETQYF. The DNA of the CDR3 is TGCGCCAGCAGCCAAGCCCCACTAGCGGGGAGCCAAGAGACCCAGTACTTC.

This clonotype was recorded only once. The V call is TRBV10-3, the J call TRBJ1-1; 9 nucleotides agree with TRBD1. Per the germline V gene, CDR1 is ENHRY and CDR2 is SYGVKD. CDR3 length equals 12 residues. The ends lost 6 bases at V and 7 bases at J; junction bases unmatched: 3. CDR3 sequence reads: CAISRTGDEAFF. As DNA, the CDR3 is TGTGCCATCAGCCGGACAGGGGATGAAGCTTTCTTT.

In this sample, this clonotype turned up many times. The CDR3 DNA follows: TGCAGTGCTAGAGTTATAACAGGGGGCTCCTACGAGCAGTACTTC. Encoded protein: CSARVITGGSYEQYF. The chain has TRBV20-1 and TRBJ2-7; TRBD1 matches 8 bases. J was trimmed by 0 bases and V by 1 base; bases with no gene match: 5. Germline assignment: CDR1 DFQATT and CDR2 SNEGSKA (reference sequence). This CDR3 has 15 residues.

This clonotype was seen a handful of times. The chain combines TRBV6-2 or TRBV6-3 with TRBJ1-2, with D perhaps matching TRBD1 (5 bases). This CDR3 comprises 14 residues. Per the germline V gene, CDR1 is MNHEY and CDR2 is SVGEGT. The V end lost 9 bases, the J end lost 2 bases, and 16 bases lay between the germline ends. The CDR3 sequence: CASRGTGLNYGYTF. CDR3 in DNA: TGTGCCAGTCGGGGGACCGGACTAAACTATGGCTACACCTTC.

This clonotype appeared many times. The V and J genes are TRBV6-6 and TRBJ1-3; TRBD1 matches at 7 bases. V lost 6 bases and J lost 2; bases outside the gene matches: 1. Germline V gene sequence: CDR1 MNHNY, CDR2 SVGAGI (reference sequence). The length of the CDR3 is 13 residues. The CDR3 spells CASSDRAGNTIYF. CDR3 DNA: TGTGCCAGCAGCGACAGGGCTGGAAACACCATATATTTT.

V usage is TRBV5-1 and J usage is TRBJ2-7, with D maybe TRBD2 (6 bases). The germline V gene has CDR1 SGHRS and CDR2 YFSETQ. V lost 4 bases, J lost 2 bases, and 10 bases lay in between. The CDR3 runs to 13 residues. This CDR3 is CASSGTWTYEQYF. The CDR3 nucleotides read TGCGCCAGCAGCGGGACTTGGACCTACGAGCAGTACTTC.

This clonotype came up many times. The rearrangement uses TRBV5-8 and TRBJ2-5, with TRBD1 matching over 10 bases. V gave up 2 bases and J gave up 5 bases; unmatched junction bases: 6. Germline-derived CDR1 and CDR2 are SGHTS and YDEGEE. The CDR3 covers 15 residues. CDR3 sequence: CASSFGTGELETQYF. CDR3 coding DNA: TGTGCCAGCAGCTTCGGGACAGGGGAGTTGGAGACCCAGTACTTC.

This clonotype was detected a few times. DNA for the CDR3: TGTGCCAGCAGCTCTTATAAAACGAGGACTTGGACGGGAGACTACGAGCAGTACTTC. This sequence encodes CASSSYKTRTWTGDYEQYF. J is TRBJ2-7 and V is TRBV11-2, with D maybe TRBD2 (6 bases). The CDR3 runs to 19 residues. V lost 4 bases, J lost 3 bases, and 28 bases lay in between. Germline CDR1 and CDR2: SGHAT and FQNNGV.

The chain carries TRBV7-3 and TRBJ2-1, with D perhaps matching TRBD2 (6 bases). V was trimmed by 0 bases and J by 8 bases, leaving 11 bases between them. The CDR3 has 14 amino acids. CDR1 is SGHTA and CDR2 is FQGTGA in the germline V gene. The CDR3 sequence is CASSLTLASDEQFF. The CDR3 nucleotides read TGTGCCAGCAGCTTAACACTAGCTTCGGATGAGCAGTTCTTC. The entire variable domain, with the rest obtained from reference TRBV7-3 and TRBJ2-1, is as follows: GAGVSQTPSNKVTEKGKYVELRCDPISGHTALYWYRQSLGQGPEFLIYFQGTGAADDSGLPNDRFFAVRPEGSVSTLKIQRTERGDSAVYLCASSLTLASDEQFFGPGTRLTVL.

This chain joins TRBV24-1 and TRBJ1-5, with D perhaps matching TRBD1 (6 bases). This CDR3 is 19 amino acids long. Germline V gives CDR1 KGHDR, CDR2 SFDVKD. The CDR3: CSHSFRVSRAQGTNQPQHF. The CDR3 bases are TGTAGCCATAGTTTCCGTGTGTCCCGCGCACAGGGAACCAATCAGCCCCAGCATTTT.

The sample holds one count of this clonotype. The V gene is TRBV10-3, the J gene TRBJ2-5, with 10 bases matching TRBD1. Germline-derived CDR1 and CDR2 are ENHRY and SYGVKD. After removal of 10 bases from V and 4 bases from J, the junction contained 9 bases not matched to a gene. There are 14 residues in the CDR3. The CDR3 here is CASSGTGEGETQYF. CDR3 sequence (DNA): TGTGCCAGCTCCGGGACAGGGGAGGGAGAGACCCAGTACTTC.

With regard to this clonotype: Possible read error: a much larger clone is one base away. This chain connects TRBV12-3 or TRBV12-4 to TRBJ1-3, with a possible D match to TRBD1 (5 bases). The CDR3 is made up of 14 amino acids. The CDR3 region is CASSLARGRNTIHF. Here the CDR3 DNA reads TGTGCCAGCAGTTTAGCGAGGGGAAGAAACACCATACATTTT.

This clonotype was recorded at least ten times. The rearrangement uses TRBV6-4 and TRBJ1-1, with D hard to call. Per the germline V gene, CDR1 is MRHNA and CDR2 is SNTAGT. V was clipped by 7 bases and J by 3 bases, with 15 bases between them. The CDR3 is 14 residues long. CDR3 sequence (DNA): TGTGCCAGCAAGGCTGAATTGGGCGACACTGAAGCTTTCTTT. Translating gives CASKAELGDTEAFF.

This clonotype was observed many times. The V call is TRBV2, the J call TRBJ2-7; a weak D match, TRBD2 (6 bases). Between the trimmed V and J ends, which lost 7 bases and 6 bases, there was a span of 19 bases. Germline V gene data show CDR1 as SNHLY and CDR2 as FYNNEI. The CDR3 is 14 amino acids. The CDR3 loop reads CASNLSGGGGEQYF. The CDR3, as DNA: TGTGCCAGCAACCTCTCCGGGGGTGGAGGCGAGCAGTACTTC.

The sample holds a few counts of this clonotype. CDR3 nucleotide sequence: TGTGCCAGCTCACCACCGACAGGGGGCACTGAAGCTTTCTTT. It codes for CASSPPTGGTEAFF. This chain joins TRBV18 and TRBJ1-1; 9 nucleotides align to TRBD1. The CDR3 covers 14 residues. Germline V gives CDR1 KGHSH, CDR2 LQKENI. The V segment lost 0 bases and the J segment 4 bases; nucleotides outside the gene matches: 0.

This clonotype appeared many times. The V call is TRBV7-2, the J call TRBJ2-1; tentatively, D is TRBD1 (6 bases). Trimming took 7 bases from V and 8 from J, leaving 15 bases between them. This CDR3 region has 13 residues. Germline V CDR1 and CDR2: SGHTA, FQGNSA. CDR3 in DNA: TGTGCCAGCACGGCATACAGGGTCCATGAGCAGTTCTTC. It encodes CASTAYRVHEQFF.

The CDR3 reads CASSIARHAGETQYF. CDR3 in DNA: TGTGCCAGTAGTATAGCCCGGCATGCAGGGGAGACCCAGTACTTC. The chain combines TRBV19 with TRBJ2-5; D is perhaps TRBD1 (5 bases). CDR3 length: 15 amino acids. With 1 base removed from V and 5 bases from J, the gap between germline ends came to 14 bases. The germline gives CDR1 LNHDA, CDR2 SQIVND (reference sequence).

The genes are TRBV10-1 and TRBJ2-7; 8 nucleotides agree with TRBD1. The CDR3 has 15 residues. Germline V gene sequence: CDR1 WNHNN, CDR2 SYGVQD (reference sequence). The trim removed 3 bases at V and 0 bases at J, leaving 4 bases unmatched. In DNA, the CDR3 is TGCGCCAGCAGTGAATTTCAGGGGGCCTCCTACGAGCAGTACTTC. Translating it yields CASSEFQGASYEQYF.

About this clonotype: Since the CDR3 does not end with the conserved phenylalanine or tryptophan, this likely comes from a read error. The chain joins TRBV7-9 to TRBJ2-3; TRBD2 agrees at 13 bases. The V gene end was trimmed by 5 bases and the J gene end by 3 bases; junction bases not matched to a gene: 8. CDR1 is SEHNR, CDR2 FQNEAQ, per germline (reference sequence). This CDR3 has 17 amino acids. In DNA, the CDR3 is TGTGCCAGCAGCGGGACTAGCGGGGACAAGCGGACAGATACGCAGTATCTT. Its translation is CASSGTSGDKRTDTQYL.

The V and J genes are TRBV29-1 and TRBJ2-5; no firm D call. The CDR3 contains 10 residues. V was pared by 2 bases and J by 2 bases, with 0 bases between. Germline V gene sequence: CDR1 SQVTM, CDR2 ANQGSEA. In DNA, the CDR3 is TGCAGCGTTGAACAAGAGACCCAGTACTTC. Encoded protein: CSVEQETQYF.

The rearrangement links TRBV4-1 to TRBJ1-4; unclear D gene. Deletions cut 2 bases from V and 4 bases from J, with 11 bases between. Germline V gene lookup returns CDR1 MGHRA and CDR2 YSYEKL. The CDR3 contains 15 residues. CDR3 residues: CASSQLLAYNEKLFF. CDR3 DNA sequence: TGCGCCAGCAGCCAACTTCTGGCTTATAATGAAAAACTGTTTTTT.

This clonotype came up many times. CDR3 loop: CASSLGGGSPLHF. The CDR3 bases are TGCGCCAGCAGCTTGGGGGGCGGTTCACCCCTCCACTTT. The J gene is TRBJ1-6, the V gene TRBV5-1, with a tentative D call TRBD1 (5 bases). The V and J ends lost 0 bases and 9 bases respectively, with 7 bases between them. Germline-derived CDR1 and CDR2 are SGHRS and YFSETQ. This CDR3 has 13 residues.

This clonotype was picked up many times. This chain links TRBV7-9 with TRBJ2-3; possibly TRBD2 for D (5 bases). CDR1 and CDR2 (germline): SEHNR, FQNEAQ (reference sequence). This CDR3 is 16 amino acids long. Trimming shortened V by 0 bases and J by 5 bases, and 15 bases separated the two germline ends. The DNA for the CDR3 is TGTGCCAGCAGCTTAGCGGCTAGCTTTCAAGGAGATACGCAGTATTTT. Residues: CASSLAASFQGDTQYF.

Ten or more counts support this clonotype. The chain uses TRBV11-1 and TRBJ2-7; TRBD1 matches at 7 bases. Germline-derived CDR1 and CDR2 are SGHAT and FQDESV (reference sequence). The CDR3 length is 13 residues. V shed 5 bases and J 2 bases; nucleotides not matched to a gene: 3. DNA of the CDR3: TGTGCCAGCAGCAAAGGGACAGCCTACGAGCAGTACTTC. Translation: CASSKGTAYEQYF.

Concerning this clonotype itself: Since a much larger clone is just one base distant, this may be a read error. The rearrangement joins TRBV15 to TRBJ2-7, with D maybe TRBD2 (6 bases). CDR1 and CDR2 (germline): LNHNV, YYDKDF (reference sequence). This CDR3 has 14 residues. The CDR3 is CAASSRTKGYEQYF. In nucleotides, the CDR3 is TGTGCCGCCAGCTCACGGACTAAGGGGTACGAGCAGTACTTC.

This sequence joins TRBV20-1 and TRBJ2-7, with D tentatively TRBD1 (5 bases). CDR1 and CDR2 from the germline V gene are DFQATT and SNEGSKA (reference sequence). CDR3 length: 14 residues. Trimming left V 0 bases short and J 0 bases short, with 9 bases between. The chain's CDR3 is CSARDRASSYEQYF. CDR3 DNA: TGCAGTGCTAGAGACAGGGCCAGCTCCTACGAGCAGTACTTC.

This clonotype was picked up many times. The chain links TRBV6-6 to TRBJ2-7; D unresolved. The CDR3 covers 13 residues. The ends were cut back, 5 bases at V and 6 bases at J, with 14 bases in the middle. Germline V CDR1 and CDR2: MNHNY, SVGAGI (reference sequence). CDR3 loop: CASSPSGVGEQYF. CDR3 DNA: TGTGCCAGCAGTCCGTCGGGTGTCGGCGAGCAGTACTTC.

The V gene is TRBV6-5, the J gene TRBJ2-7, with D possibly being TRBD1 (5 bases). CDR3 length: 15 amino acids. Between the trimmed V and J ends, which lost 6 bases and 6 bases, there was a span of 21 bases. Germline CDR1 MNHEY, CDR2 SVGAGI. CDR3 loop: CASSRSQGGPGEQYF. The CDR3 region has the DNA TGTGCCAGCAGCCGGTCGCAGGGTGGTCCTGGCGAGCAGTACTTC.

This clonotype was detected ten times or more. This sequence joins TRBV5-1 and TRBJ1-2, with 11 bases identical to TRBD1. After removal of 3 bases from V and 8 bases from J, the junction contained 6 bases not matched to a gene. The CDR3 length is 14 residues. Germline-derived CDR1 and CDR2 are SGHRS and YFSETQ. This CDR3 reads CASSSGQGAWGYTF. The CDR3 DNA sequence: TGCGCCAGCAGCTCCGGACAGGGGGCGTGGGGCTACACCTTC.

This clonotype was recorded many times. The chain recombines TRBV2 with TRBJ2-3, with D perhaps TRBD1 (5 bases). This CDR3 is built from 17 residues. Trimming shortened V by 0 bases and J by 1 base, and 14 bases separated the two germline ends. Germline V gene data show CDR1 as SNHLY and CDR2 as FYNNEI. The CDR3, as DNA: TGTGCCAGCAGTGAAGCGCTTCAGACAGTCGGCACAGATACGCAGTATTTT. Its protein product is CASSEALQTVGTDTQYF.

In its sample, this clonotype was seen a few times. The rearrangement joins TRBV28 to TRBJ1-5; 9 bases match TRBD1. After removal of 7 bases from V and 4 bases from J, the junction contained 8 bases not matched to a gene. There are 15 residues in the CDR3. Germline CDR1 is MDHEN and CDR2 is SYDVKM. The CDR3 is CASTQQGAWNQPQHF. The CDR3 coding sequence is TGTGCCAGCACCCAACAGGGGGCTTGGAATCAGCCCCAGCATTTT.